These 26 T cell receptor beta chains originate from one sample sequenced in a study of blood T cell repertoires in COVID-19. Libraries were prepared by immunoSEQ multiplex PCR; TCRdb keeps only in-frame clonotypes and omits some of them. The data contain roughly 200,000 clones, about 91% of them singletons. The source material was peripheral blood. These receptors originate from a woman in her twenties or thirties with acute or convalescent COVID-19.

The chain is built from TRBV3-1 (or the pseudogene TRBV3-2) and TRBJ1-1; D not certain. In germline, CDR1 is LGHDT, CDR2 YNNKEL (reference sequence). Trimming left V 8 bases short and J 10 bases short, with 20 bases between. CDR3 size: 13 residues. As DNA, the CDR3 is TGTGCCAGCTCTGACTCGGAGATCGGCGTAGCTTTCTTT. Amino acid sequence: CASSDSEIGVAFF.

The J gene is TRBJ2-3, the V gene TRBV7-2, with a possible D match to TRBD2 (5 bases). The CDR3 loop spans 14 amino acids. Trimming stripped 6 bases from V and 5 bases from J, with 15 bases between. Germline V gene sequence: CDR1 SGHTA, CDR2 FQGNSA. The CDR3 reads CASSLAERVDTQYF. The CDR3 region has the DNA TGTGCCAGCAGTTTGGCGGAGAGGGTAGATACGCAGTATTTT. The full variable domain, rest sourced from reference TRBV7-2 and TRBJ2-3, is GAGVSQSPSNKVTEKGKDVELRCDPISGHTALYWYRQSLGQGLEFLIYFQGNSAPDKSGLPSDRFSAERTGGSVSTLTIQRTQQEDSAVYLCASSLAERVDTQYFGPGTRLTVL.

This clone has only a few counts. This chain links TRBV3-1 (or the pseudogene TRBV3-2) with TRBJ2-1; D is unclear. Germline CDR1 reads LGHDT; CDR2 reads YNNKEL (reference sequence). Trimming shortened V by 1 base and J by 10 bases, and 11 bases separated the two germline ends. This CDR3 comprises 13 residues. The CDR3 region has the DNA TGTGCCAGCAGCCAAGGTATCCCCAGGGAGCAGTTCTTC. It yields the protein CASSQGIPREQFF.

The J gene is TRBJ2-1, the V gene TRBV7-2, with a weak D call TRBD1 (7 bases). The V end was cut by 2 bases, the J end by 6 bases, with 17 bases between. CDR3 size: 16 residues. In germline, CDR1 is SGHTA, CDR2 FQGNSA. CDR3 loop: CASSLPPGQGGNEQFF. The DNA for the CDR3 is TGTGCCAGCAGCTTACCTCCAGGCCAGGGGGGCAATGAGCAGTTCTTC.

The chain couples TRBV5-6 to TRBJ2-7, with no clear D. This CDR3 has 17 amino acids. The V end lost 0 bases, the J end lost 0 bases, and 16 bases lay between the germline ends. Looked up from germline, CDR1 is SGHDT and CDR2 is YYEEEE. The DNA of the CDR3 is TGTGCCAGCAGCTTGGTGGCGTCTAGGAAAAGCTCCTACGAGCAGTACTTC. Residues: CASSLVASRKSSYEQYF.

The chain is built from TRBV5-1 and TRBJ2-7; weak D call: TRBD1 (5 bases). Trimming took off 3 bases at V and 7 bases at J, with 11 bases between the two ends. Looked up from germline, CDR1 is SGHRS and CDR2 is YFSETQ. This CDR3 is 12 amino acids long. CDR3 bases: TGCGCCAGCAGCTCTCCATACAGGGAGCAGTACTTC. This sequence encodes CASSSPYREQYF.

The chain links TRBV5-1 to TRBJ2-3, with 7 bases lining up with TRBD2. With 2 bases clipped from V and 1 base from J, the junction kept 10 bases outside the gene matches. Germline loops: CDR1 SGHRS, CDR2 YFSETQ. The CDR3 spans 17 residues. The CDR3 DNA sequence: TGCGCCAGCAGCTTCCTCACTAGCGAATCTGGCACAGATACGCAGTATTTT. This translates into CASSFLTSESGTDTQYF. The whole variable domain, filled in from reference TRBV5-1 and TRBJ2-3, reads KAGVTQTPRYLIKTRGQQVTLSCSPISGHRSVSWYQQTPGQGLQFLFEYFSETQRNKGNFPGRFSGRQFSNSRSEMNVSTLELGDSALYLCASSFLTSESGTDTQYFGPGTRLTVL.

This clone was observed a single time. The chain employs TRBV7-2 and TRBJ2-7; tentatively, D is TRBD1 (6 bases). Germline V CDR1 and CDR2: SGHTA, FQGNSA. V was clipped by 8 bases and J by 4 bases, with 9 bases between them. This CDR3 has 11 amino acids. The CDR3 region has the DNA TGTGCCAGCCCAGACAGGTACGAGCAGTACTTC. It encodes CASPDRYEQYF.

V gene TRBV15 combines with J gene TRBJ1-1, with D maybe TRBD1 (5 bases). The germline V and J ends were trimmed by 3 bases and 0 bases, with 8 bases remaining between them. CDR1 LNHNV and CDR2 YYDKDF come from the germline V gene (reference sequence). The CDR3 loop spans 14 amino acids. DNA of the CDR3: TGTGCCACCAGCAGCAAAGGGGTGAACACTGAAGCTTTCTTT. Protein product: CATSSKGVNTEAFF.

This chain joins TRBV11-2 and TRBJ1-5, with D uncertain. The CDR3 sequence is 11 residues long. The V gene lost 3 bases and the J gene lost 9 bases, with 6 bases spanning the gap. Germline lookup yields CDR1 SGHAT and CDR2 FQNNGV. This CDR3 reads CASSFPWPQHF. The DNA for the CDR3 is TGTGCCAGCAGCTTCCCGTGGCCCCAGCATTTT. Looking up the rest from reference TRBV11-2 and TRBJ1-5 gives the full variable domain: EAGVAQSPRYKIIEKRQSVAFWCNPISGHATLYWYQQILGQGPKLLIQFQNNGVVDDSQLPKDRFSAERLKGVDSTLKIQPAKLEDSAVYLCASSFPWPQHFGDGTRLSIL.

The chain links TRBV7-6 to TRBJ2-1; 7 bases are shared with TRBD2. V gave up 5 bases and J gave up 1 base; unmatched junction bases: 5. The CDR3 is 15 residues long. Germline lookup yields CDR1 SGHVS and CDR2 FNYEAQ. CDR3 in amino acids: CASSPVGGSYNEQFF. In DNA form, the CDR3 reads TGTGCCAGCAGCCCCGTGGGGGGGTCCTACAATGAGCAGTTCTTC.

The chain recombines TRBV11-2 with TRBJ1-3; no firm D call. CDR1 and CDR2 from the germline V gene are SGHAT and FQNNGV. This CDR3 has 13 residues. Trimming cost V 1 base and J 7 bases, with 8 bases left between them. CDR3 in DNA: TGTGCCAGCAGCTTAGCGGGAACCAACACCATATATTTT. It translates to CASSLAGTNTIYF.

The chain carries TRBV7-2 and TRBJ2-3, with D possibly being TRBD2 (5 bases). This CDR3 region has 13 residues. Between the trimmed V and J ends, which lost 1 base and 3 bases, there was a span of 5 bases. Germline V gene sequence: CDR1 SGHTA, CDR2 FQGNSA. CDR3 region: CASSLERTDTQYF. The CDR3 nucleotides read TGTGCCAGCAGCTTAGAGCGGACAGATACGCAGTATTTT. Using reference TRBV7-2 and TRBJ2-3 for the parts outside the CDR3, the full variable domain is GAGVSQSPSNKVTEKGKDVELRCDPISGHTALYWYRQSLGQGLEFLIYFQGNSAPDKSGLPSDRFSAERTGGSVSTLTIQRTQQEDSAVYLCASSLERTDTQYFGPGTRLTVL.

This clone appeared once. The V gene is TRBV5-6, the J gene TRBJ1-2; tentative D call: TRBD1 (6 bases). The germline V gene has CDR1 SGHDT and CDR2 YYEEEE. The V gene lost 6 bases and the J gene lost 8 bases, with 17 bases spanning the gap. This CDR3 has 13 amino acids. CDR3 protein: CASTPHGGWGYTF. Written as DNA, the CDR3 is TGTGCCAGCACCCCGCATGGGGGCTGGGGCTACACCTTC.

The chain joins TRBV5-5 to TRBJ2-3; 12 nucleotides line up with TRBD1. The CDR3 spans 15 residues. CDR1 and CDR2 (germline): SGHKS, YYEKEE (reference sequence). The ends lost 4 bases at V and 5 bases at J; junction bases unmatched: 5. The CDR3 coding sequence is TGTGCCAGCAGCCATGGGGACAGGGGGCAAGATACGCAGTATTTT. Translated: CASSHGDRGQDTQYF.

The chain is built from TRBV10-3 and TRBJ1-2; D uncertain. Trimming shortened V by 6 bases and J by 0 bases, and 8 bases separated the two germline ends. Per the germline V gene, CDR1 is ENHRY and CDR2 is SYGVKD. This CDR3 is 13 amino acids long. The CDR3 DNA reads as TGTGCCATCAGAGACACTTCTAACTATGGCTACACCTTC. Residues: CAIRDTSNYGYTF.

The J gene is TRBJ1-1, the V gene TRBV29-1; D is undetermined. The germline V gene encodes CDR1 SQVTM and CDR2 ANQGSEA. Trimming pared 5 bases from V and 5 bases from J, leaving 3 bases between. The CDR3 is made up of 9 amino acids. The CDR3 sequence: CSVTTEAFF. The CDR3 nucleotides are TGCAGCGTTACAACTGAAGCTTTCTTT.

This sequence joins TRBV10-2 and TRBJ2-5, with TRBD2 matching 12 bases. Germline trimming cut 0 bases from V and 3 bases from J; bases unmatched to any gene: 11. The CDR3 runs 19 residues. Germline V CDR1 and CDR2: WSHSY, SAAADI. In DNA form, the CDR3 reads TGCGCCAGCAGTGAGTCGGGGACTAGCGGGCGAACCGAGGAAGAGACCCAGTACTTC. This translates into CASSESGTSGRTEEETQYF.

V and J are TRBV2 and TRBJ2-2; D is tentatively TRBD1 or TRBD2 (9 bases each). V was trimmed by 8 bases and J by 3 bases, leaving 22 bases between them. The CDR3 is 17 residues long. From germline, CDR1 is SNHLY and CDR2 FYNNEI. The CDR3 DNA reads as TGTGCCAGCGTACGGACAGGGGAGCGGGAGGACACCGGGGAGCTGTTTTTT. Encoded protein: CASVRTGEREDTGELFF.

The chain links TRBV6-1 to TRBJ2-1; 7 nucleotides agree with TRBD1. Germline V gene data show CDR1 as MNHNS and CDR2 as SASEGT. V lost 8 bases to trimming and J lost 9 bases; unmatched junction nucleotides: 7. This CDR3 has 12 amino acids. This CDR3 reads CASGNRGLEQFF. DNA for the CDR3: TGTGCCAGCGGCAATAGGGGGCTTGAGCAGTTCTTC.

This chain connects TRBV2 to TRBJ2-3, with 9 positions matching TRBD1. V gave up 5 bases and J gave up 4 bases; unmatched junction bases: 1. This CDR3 is built from 13 residues. Per germline, CDR1 SNHLY and CDR2 FYNNEI. CDR3 nucleotide sequence: TGTGCCAGCAGTACAGGGGGCGCAGATACGCAGTATTTT. The encoded protein is CASSTGGADTQYF. Full variable domain (missing parts from reference TRBV2 and TRBJ2-3): EPEVTQTPSHQVTQMGQEVILRCVPISNHLYFYWYRQILGQKVEFLVSFYNNEISEKSEIFDDQFSVERPDGSNFTLKIRSTKLEDSAMYFCASSTGGADTQYFGPGTRLTVL.

This chain links TRBV27 with TRBJ2-2, with 8 bases aligning to TRBD2. V dropped 4 bases and J dropped 4; count of bases not matched to a gene: 5. This CDR3 is 15 amino acids long. Germline CDR1 reads MNHEY; CDR2 reads SMNVEV (reference sequence). CDR3 sequence reads: CASSSGTRTTGELFF. For the CDR3, the DNA is TGTGCCAGCAGTTCCGGGACTAGAACCACCGGGGAGCTGTTTTTT.

The chain links TRBV2 to TRBJ2-1, with 8 bases aligning to TRBD2. The CDR3 is made up of 14 amino acids. Germline V lookup: CDR1 SNHLY, CDR2 FYNNEI. CDR3 sequence (DNA): TGTGCTAGTTCCCAGCGGGGGTCCTACAATGAGCAGTTCTTC. Translated: CASSQRGSYNEQFF.

The genes are TRBV6-5 and TRBJ2-5, with D tentatively TRBD2 (6 bases). V dropped 7 bases and J dropped 5 bases, with 17 bases sitting between them. CDR1 and CDR2 (germline): MNHEY, SVGAGI. The CDR3 is made up of 14 amino acids. The CDR3 protein is CASTEGGDMETQYF. DNA for the CDR3: TGTGCCAGCACCGAGGGCGGGGATATGGAGACCCAGTACTTC.

The chain combines TRBV5-4 with TRBJ1-4; D might be TRBD1 (5 bases). Per germline, CDR1 SGHNT and CDR2 YYREEE (reference sequence). The CDR3 sequence is 17 residues long. Deletions cut 4 bases from V and 7 bases from J, with 23 bases between. The CDR3 nucleotides are TGTGCCAGCAGCCCTGGTGGTGGGGCGGAATTGGGTGAAAAACTGTTTTTT. Its translation is CASSPGGGAELGEKLFF.

The chain recombines TRBV5-1 with TRBJ2-3; TRBD1 matches at 8 bases. Germline V CDR1 and CDR2: SGHRS, YFSETQ. There are 15 residues in the CDR3. The junction had 5 bases not matched to a gene; V was cut back by 0 bases and J by 5 bases. The CDR3 reads CASSLAGQGGDTQYF. DNA of the CDR3: TGCGCCAGCAGCTTGGCCGGACAGGGTGGAGATACGCAGTATTTT.